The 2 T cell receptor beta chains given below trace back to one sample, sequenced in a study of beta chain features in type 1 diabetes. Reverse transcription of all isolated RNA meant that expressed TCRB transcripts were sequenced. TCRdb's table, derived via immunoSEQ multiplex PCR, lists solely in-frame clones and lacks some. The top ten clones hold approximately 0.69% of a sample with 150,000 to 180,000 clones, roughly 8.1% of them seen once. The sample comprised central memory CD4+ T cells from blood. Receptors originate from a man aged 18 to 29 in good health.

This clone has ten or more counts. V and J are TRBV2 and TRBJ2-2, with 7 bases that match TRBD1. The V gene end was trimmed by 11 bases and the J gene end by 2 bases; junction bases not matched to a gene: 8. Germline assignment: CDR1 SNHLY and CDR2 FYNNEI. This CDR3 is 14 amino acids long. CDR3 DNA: TGTGCCTCCCGAGGGGGCCTTAACACCGGGGAGCTGTTTTTT. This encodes CASRGGLNTGELFF. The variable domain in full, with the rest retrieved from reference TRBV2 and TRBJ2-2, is EPEVTQTPSHQVTQMGQEVILRCVPISNHLYFYWYRQILGQKVEFLVSFYNNEISEKSEIFDDQFSVERPDGSNFTLKIRSTKLEDSAMYFCASRGGLNTGELFFGEGSRLTVL.

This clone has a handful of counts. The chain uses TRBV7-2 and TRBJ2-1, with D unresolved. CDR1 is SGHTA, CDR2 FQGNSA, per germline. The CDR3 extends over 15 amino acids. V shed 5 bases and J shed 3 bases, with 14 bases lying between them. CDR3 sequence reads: CASSPGLPLYNEQFF. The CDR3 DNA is TGTGCCAGCAGCCCCGGTCTCCCCCTCTACAATGAGCAGTTCTTC. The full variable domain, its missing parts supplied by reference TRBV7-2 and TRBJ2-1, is GAGVSQSPSNKVTEKGKDVELRCDPISGHTALYWYRQSLGQGLEFLIYFQGNSAPDKSGLPSDRFSAERTGGSVSTLTIQRTQQEDSAVYLCASSPGLPLYNEQFFGPGTRLTVL.